These T cell receptor beta chains were read from a single sample in a study of cytomegalovirus exposure and HLA in healthy donors. Profiling relied on immunoSEQ multiplex PCR, and the TCRdb table lists in-frame clones only, not all of them. The sample shows about 150,000 clones, 84% of them seen only once. The source material was PBMCs. These receptors came from a boy between 2 and 10 years old in good health and CMV-seronegative. Each CDR3 is given with its conserved first and last residue. The D gene is left open where the match is weak. Where a row states a size, it is once, few, many or the class of an expanded clone; other rows omit it.

CDR3nt,CDR3aa,v_gene,abundance,d_gene,j_gene
TGCAGCGTTAACGCCGGGGACAGTCCTTACTTATCCTACAATGAGCAGTTCTTC,CSVNAGDSPYLSYNEQFF,TRBV29-1,NA,TRBD1,TRBJ2-1
TGTGCCAGCACAGGACAGGGGCCCTCTGGGGCCAACGTCCTGACTTTC,CASTGQGPSGANVLTF,TRBV28,NA,TRBD1,TRBJ2-6
TGTGCCATCAGTGGGACAGCTCAGACCTACGAGCAGTACTTC,CAISGTAQTYEQYF,TRBV10-3,few,NA,TRBJ2-7
TGCGCCAGCAGTGAGGTAGCGGAGAAGGGGACCCAGTACTTC,CASSEVAEKGTQYF,TRBV5-1,NA,NA,TRBJ2-5
TGTGCCAGCAGTGACTCCGCGGGTTCTGGTAAAGAGACCCAGTACTTC,CASSDSAGSGKETQYF,TRBV6-4,few,NA,TRBJ2-5
TGTGCCAGCAGCCAAGATATGGACTTCTCCTACAATGAGCAGTTCTTC,CASSQDMDFSYNEQFF,TRBV4-2,NA,NA,TRBJ2-1
TGTGCCAGCAGCTTAGCTCCGGGATCAGGAGGGAACACTGAAGCTTTCTTT,CASSLAPGSGGNTEAFF,TRBV7-9,NA,NA,TRBJ1-1
TGCAGTGCTCCGTCCACAGATACGCAGTATTTT,CSAPSTDTQYF,TRBV20-1,NA,NA,TRBJ2-3
TGTGCCAGCAGTGAAGCGACAGGAACTAATGAAAAACTGTTTTTT,CASSEATGTNEKLFF,TRBV6-1,many,NA,TRBJ1-4
TGTGCCAGCAGCTTATTTCAGGGCCGGTACAATGAGCAGTTCTTC,CASSLFQGRYNEQFF,TRBV11-3,NA,NA,TRBJ2-1
TGTGCCAGCAGCTCGCGCTACCTGACTCGTAGCGCTTCAAGTGGTGAGCAGTTCTTC,CASSSRYLTRSASSGEQFF,TRBV5-6,NA,NA,TRBJ2-1
TGTGCCAGCAGTCCTGGGGGGCAGGGGGCGGATGGCTACACCTTC,CASSPGGQGADGYTF,TRBV2,NA,TRBD1,TRBJ1-2
TGTGCCAGCAGTGAAAGAATTTTCCCTAGCACCTATGGCTACACCTTC,CASSERIFPSTYGYTF,TRBV6-1,NA,NA,TRBJ1-2
TGCGCCAGCAGCTTGGGGCTAGCGGGAGGAAGCGAGCAGTACTTC,CASSLGLAGGSEQYF,TRBV5-1,NA,TRBD2,TRBJ2-7
TGTGCCAGCAGCTTAGTAGGGGGAGGGGACTACGAGCAGTACTTC,CASSLVGGGDYEQYF,TRBV7-2,NA,NA,TRBJ2-7
TGCGCCAGCAGCCAAGAAACAGCGGGAGGAAGTGAGCAGTTCTTC,CASSQETAGGSEQFF,TRBV4-1,NA,TRBD2,TRBJ2-1
TGTGCCAGCAGTGACTCGCTAGCGGGGTACAATGAGCAGTTCTTC,CASSDSLAGYNEQFF,TRBV6-4,NA,TRBD2,TRBJ2-1
TGCGCCAGCGGGGCGGGGGATGGCGCCTACAATGAGCAGTTCTTC,CASGAGDGAYNEQFF,TRBV4-1,NA,TRBD2,TRBJ2-1
TGTGCCAGCAGCTTAAGGCGGGGACTTACCAACTACGAGCAGTACTTC,CASSLRRGLTNYEQYF,TRBV28,once,NA,TRBJ2-7
TGTGCCAGCAGCTTAGCGAGACAGGGTAGTGGCGGGGAGCTGTTTTTT,CASSLARQGSGGELFF,TRBV7-6,NA,TRBD1,TRBJ2-2